The 6 T cell receptor beta chains below come from one sample, sequenced in a study of blood T cell repertoires in COVID-19. The repertoire was sequenced with immunoSEQ multiplex PCR; TCRdb's copy has only in-frame clones and lacks some. The table lists about 200,000 clones, roughly 84% of them singletons, with around 4.9% in the top ten. Material: peripheral blood. The receptors here all came from a woman of 80 years or more with acute or convalescent COVID-19.

This clone was counted between two and nine times. The chain is built from TRBV14 and TRBJ1-1; D remains unclear. CDR3 length: 13 amino acids. V lost 4 bases and J 9 bases, leaving 15 bases between the germline ends. Germline CDR1 and CDR2: SGHDN and FVKESK. CDR3 nucleotide sequence: TGTGCCAGCAGCCTCCAACGCGGATTTAAAGCTTTCTTT. Amino acids: CASSLQRGFKAFF.

This chain links TRBV19 with TRBJ1-4; 7 bases are shared with TRBD1. This CDR3 has 14 amino acids. Germline values: CDR1 LNHDA, CDR2 SQIVND (reference sequence). Germline trimming cut 5 bases from V and 4 bases from J; bases unmatched to any gene: 4. CDR3 region: CASSQDRHNEKLFF. CDR3 coding DNA: TGTGCCAGTAGTCAGGACAGGCATAATGAAAAACTGTTTTTT.

CDR3 sequence (DNA): TGTGCCAGCAGTGGTAGGGACGGGGGGATCTCCTACGAGCAGTACTTC. This sequence encodes CASSGRDGGISYEQYF. The V call is TRBV27, the J call TRBJ2-7; 7 positions agree with TRBD2. The CDR3 contains 16 residues. Trimming at V came to 5 bases and at J to 0 bases, leaving 10 bases not matched to a gene. The germline CDR1 and CDR2 sequences are MNHEY and SMNVEV (reference sequence).

V is TRBV11-3 and J is TRBJ2-5; a possible D gene is TRBD2 (6 bases). This CDR3 contains 13 residues. Germline V CDR1 and CDR2: SGHNT, YENEEA. Deletions cut 2 bases from V and 4 bases from J, with 8 bases between. The CDR3 sequence: CASSLRRGETQYF. DNA of the CDR3: TGTGCCAGCAGCTTACGGCGGGGAGAGACCCAGTACTTC.

V is TRBV2 and J is TRBJ2-3; 7 bases line up with TRBD1. This CDR3 spans 16 amino acids. Losses at the gene ends were 6 bases for V and 1 base for J; bases not matched to a gene: 10. In germline, CDR1 is SNHLY, CDR2 FYNNEI. The DNA for the CDR3 is TGTGCCAGCAGCGCATTCGTAGGGGGCGGCACAGATACGCAGTATTTT. It encodes CASSAFVGGGTDTQYF.

This chain connects TRBV9 to TRBJ1-3, with a possible D match to TRBD1 (6 bases). The V end lost 1 base, the J end lost 1 base, and 6 bases lay between the germline ends. Germline V gene lookup returns CDR1 SGDLS and CDR2 YYNGEE. The CDR3 totals 14 residues. The CDR3 DNA sequence: TGTGCCAGCAGCGTACAGGGGTCTGGAAACACCATATATTTT. Amino acid sequence: CASSVQGSGNTIYF.